What follows describes a single T cell receptor (beta chain). Its specificity is unknown. The data originate from a study of identical twins. General study points: Out-of-frame sharing of TCR alpha in monozygotic twins was underestimated by models. Whereas memory repertoires showed no such difference, abundant cord blood beta clonotypes carried fewer insertions. The study found excess low generation probability among twin-shared out-of-frame alpha sequences.

It was template switching that added a universal primer site, and there were unique molecular identifiers on the cDNA. In TCRdb, the 5' RACE reads were re-called with MiXCR into one record per CDR3 protein. This sample carries about 340,000 distinct CDR3 sequences, 12% of them seen once, and the ten largest clones take around 6.9%. These data also formed part of another study, on yellow fever vaccine responses in identical twins.

The sample taken for sequencing was CD8+ T cells sorted from blood. The TCR comes from a woman aged 18-29 years in good health.

Here the CDR3 DNA reads TGTGCCAGCAGTTTCGACCGGGACGCAAAAGAGACCCAGTACTTC. Encoded protein: CASSFDRDAKETQYF. This rearrangement joins TRBV28 to TRBJ2-5, with D possibly being TRBD1 or TRBD2 (5 bases each). This CDR3 contains 15 residues. The V end was cut by 3 bases, the J end by 3 bases, with 14 bases between. Germline CDR1 and CDR2: MDHEN and SYDVKM.